The entry below gives a single T cell receptor beta chain sequence along with its context. Its antigen is currently unknown. Healthy bone marrow donors formed the donor group. The data derive from a study of cytomegalovirus exposure and HLA in healthy donors. Study-level points and caveats: In a later analysis, V- and J-gene trimming of beta chains associated with a DCLRE1C missense variant, replicated independently.

The PCR was carried out with 60 Vbeta primers and 13 Jbeta primers. Profiling relied on immunoSEQ multiplex PCR, and the TCRdb table lists in-frame clones only, not all of them. This table holds under 110,000 clones, about 71% found once. The TCR sequence derives from a boy aged 5-17 years in good health and CMV-seronegative. The specimen was PBMCs.

CDR3: CASSLGDTSNTGELFF. CDR3 DNA: TGTGCCAGCAGTTTGGGGGACACTTCGAACACCGGGGAGCTGTTTTTT. The chain carries TRBV28 and TRBJ2-2; weak D call: TRBD1 (6 bases). Germline V gene lookup returns CDR1 MDHEN and CDR2 SYDVKM. V was cut by 3 bases and J by 0 bases, with 11 bases left in between. The CDR3 is made up of 16 amino acids.